Presented here are 2 T cell receptor beta chains from one specimen sequenced in a study of CD4 T cells in relation to SARS-CoV-2 and coronaviruses. Profiling relied on immunoSEQ multiplex PCR, and the TCRdb table lists in-frame clones only, not all of them. The sample consists of about 54,000 clones, under 95% of them appearing once. Sequences were obtained from naive CD4+ T cells from PBMCs. The subset is: naive CD4+ T cells isolated by negative enrichment. The receptors were gathered from an adult with COVID-19.

The rearrangement links TRBV7-9 to TRBJ2-5; TRBD1 matches at 7 bases. V lost 8 bases to trimming and J lost 4 bases; unmatched junction nucleotides: 4. Germline lookup yields CDR1 SEHNR and CDR2 FQNEAQ (reference sequence). This CDR3 is 12 amino acids long. Here the CDR3 reads CASGAGGETQYF. The DNA for the CDR3 is TGTGCCAGCGGAGCAGGGGGAGAGACCCAGTACTTC.

The chain employs TRBV2 and TRBJ1-6, with TRBD1 identical over 7 bases. The ends lost 5 bases at V and 3 bases at J; junction bases unmatched: 10. CDR1 SNHLY and CDR2 FYNNEI come from the germline V gene. This CDR3 is 17 amino acids long. The CDR3 DNA is TGTGCCAGCAGTCTTATGACAGGGCCTTACTATAATTCACCCCTCCACTTT. Translated, it gives CASSLMTGPYYNSPLHF.